The TCR beta chain described here comes from a study of blood T cell repertoires in COVID-19. Per the authors' pipeline: Amplifying reference gene primers gave estimates of nucleated cell counts. Profiling relied on immunoSEQ multiplex PCR, and the TCRdb table lists in-frame clones only, not all of them. V and J calls and clone size come straight from that table; D and trimming were deduced from the DNA. The sample lists over 350,000 clones; roughly 88% were seen once. This CDR3 is 15 amino acids long. Germline V lookup: CDR1 MNHNY, CDR2 SVGAGI (reference sequence). Trimming took off 0 bases at V and 4 bases at J, with 13 bases between the two ends.

V is TRBV6-6 and J is TRBJ2-7; D is perhaps TRBD1 (6 bases). The source material was peripheral blood. The receptor comes from a woman aged 25 to 39 with active or convalescent COVID-19. The CDR3, as DNA: TGTGCCAGCAGTTACTCACTAGGTACAGGGTACGAGCAGTACTTC. This codes for CASSYSLGTGYEQYF.